The 26 T cell receptor beta chains reported below all come from one sample, sequenced in a study of shared clonotypes between healthy human individuals. CD45RO negativity and positive selection for CCR7 defined naive CD8 cells, a population that excluded terminally differentiated effector memory CD45RA+ cells. Sequenced by immunoSEQ multiplex PCR; TCRdb stores in-frame clones only, minus some. The sample holds millions of clones, just under 95% seen once. Source material: naive CD8+ T cells sorted from blood. Receptors were obtained from a young man in good health.

The V and J genes are TRBV6-1 and TRBJ2-5, with D tentatively TRBD1 or TRBD2 (5 bases each). Trimming removed 4 bases from V and 0 bases from J, with 12 bases in between. Germline V CDR1 and CDR2: MNHNS, SASEGT. This CDR3 is built from 15 residues. The CDR3 sequence is CASSVRGAYQETQYF. CDR3 coding DNA: TGTGCCAGCAGTGTGAGGGGTGCCTACCAAGAGACCCAGTACTTC.

The rearrangement joins TRBV5-1 to TRBJ2-1; possible D gene TRBD1, 6 bases. Germline V gene sequence: CDR1 SGHRS, CDR2 YFSETQ. The CDR3 extends over 13 amino acids. Trimming stripped 0 bases from V and 12 bases from J, with 13 bases between. CDR3 sequence reads: CASSLDPQGWQFF. Written as DNA, the CDR3 is TGCGCCAGCAGCTTGGATCCACAGGGTTGGCAGTTCTTC.

The chain is built from TRBV11-2 and TRBJ2-1; no reliable D call. The V gene lost 7 bases and the J gene lost 1 base, with 11 bases spanning the gap. The V gene's germline CDR1 is SGHAT and CDR2 FQNNGV. The CDR3 sequence is 14 residues long. CDR3 in amino acids: CASTPGLSYNEQFF. CDR3 DNA sequence: TGTGCCAGCACCCCAGGCCTTTCCTACAATGAGCAGTTCTTC.

The CDR3 reads CASRHGLAGGDTGELFF. As DNA, the CDR3 is TGTGCCAGCAGACACGGACTAGCGGGAGGAGATACCGGGGAGCTGTTTTTT. The rearrangement uses TRBV7-2 and TRBJ2-2; 14 nucleotides match TRBD2. The V gene end was trimmed by 6 bases and the J gene end by 5 bases; junction bases not matched to a gene: 8. CDR1 and CDR2 (germline): SGHTA, FQGNSA. The CDR3 is 17 amino acids.

This chain uses TRBV9 with TRBJ2-7, with TRBD1 as a possible D gene (5 bases). The V end lost 0 bases, the J end lost 2 bases, and 15 bases lay between the germline ends. The V gene's germline CDR1 is SGDLS and CDR2 YYNGEE. There are 16 residues in the CDR3. The chain's CDR3 is CASSVGSGHRTYEQYF. CDR3 DNA sequence: TGTGCCAGCAGCGTAGGATCAGGGCATCGAACCTACGAGCAGTACTTC.

This sequence joins TRBV9 and TRBJ2-7; D is possibly TRBD1 or TRBD2 (5 bases each). Germline CDR1 reads SGDLS; CDR2 reads YYNGEE. This CDR3 is 15 amino acids long. V lost 5 bases and J lost 2, with 17 bases in between. For the CDR3, the DNA is TGTGCCAGCAGTACAGGTCTACGAGGGCCCTACGAGCAGTACTTC. Its protein is CASSTGLRGPYEQYF.

V and J are TRBV21-1 and TRBJ2-7. TRBV21-1 constitutes a pseudogene. This CDR3 comprises 15 residues. The CDR3: CASSTGTSSSYEQYF. The DNA of the CDR3 is TGTGCCAGCAGCACCGGGACCTCCTCCTCCTACGAGCAGTACTTC.

The rearrangement joins TRBV2 to TRBJ2-1; TRBD1 agrees at 12 bases. This CDR3 contains 15 residues. V was pared by 7 bases and J by 4 bases, with 5 bases of the junction left unmatched. Germline V CDR1 and CDR2: SNHLY, FYNNEI. The CDR3 bases are TGTGCCAGCACTGGGACAGGGGGCAGATACAATGAGCAGTTCTTC. Translation gives CASTGTGGRYNEQFF. The variable domain in full, completed from reference TRBV2 and TRBJ2-1, reads EPEVTQTPSHQVTQMGQEVILRCVPISNHLYFYWYRQILGQKVEFLVSFYNNEISEKSEIFDDQFSVERPDGSNFTLKIRSTKLEDSAMYFCASTGTGGRYNEQFFGPGTRLTVL.

The chain combines TRBV10-3 with TRBJ1-1; TRBD1 might be the D (5 bases). Germline V CDR1 and CDR2: ENHRY, SYGVKD. Trimming took 6 bases from V and 7 from J, leaving 15 bases between them. This CDR3 has 13 amino acids. Here the CDR3 reads CAISPTTGLEAFF. The CDR3 DNA is TGTGCCATCAGCCCGACTACAGGACTTGAAGCTTTCTTT.

Points on this clone: The identical CDR3 is also encoded by other nucleotide sequences in the sample. The rearrangement joins TRBV19 to TRBJ2-7; tentatively, D is TRBD1 or TRBD2 (5 bases each). Germline V gene lookup returns CDR1 LNHDA and CDR2 SQIVND (reference sequence). The CDR3 has 14 amino acids. Between the trimmed V and J ends, which lost 5 bases and 0 bases, there was a span of 11 bases. In DNA form, the CDR3 reads TGTGCCAGTAGTGGGACCGTTGGCTCCTACGAGCAGTACTTC. Translation: CASSGTVGSYEQYF.

The chain combines TRBV11-2 with TRBJ2-2, with unresolved D. Germline lookup yields CDR1 SGHAT and CDR2 FQNNGV. V lost 0 bases to trimming and J lost 5 bases, with 10 bases between them. The CDR3 has 15 amino acids. CDR3 in amino acids: CASSLEIMVTGELFF. CDR3 nucleotide sequence: TGTGCCAGCAGCTTAGAAATTATGGTAACCGGGGAGCTGTTTTTT.

This chain uses TRBV30 with TRBJ2-2; D is uncertain. Looked up from germline, CDR1 is GTSNPN and CDR2 is SVGIG (reference sequence). V was shortened by 0 bases and J by 7 bases, with 9 bases between the two germline ends. This CDR3 has 13 amino acids. The CDR3 loop is CAWSVPENGELFF. DNA of the CDR3: TGTGCCTGGAGTGTACCGGAAAACGGGGAGCTGTTTTTT.

The CDR3 DNA reads TGTGCCAGCAGTCCGGACCCCGGGACAGCCCTCTACGAGCAGTACTTC. It is translated as CASSPDPGTALYEQYF. The V gene is TRBV27, the J gene TRBJ2-7; 7 nucleotides line up with TRBD1. This CDR3 spans 16 amino acids. The germline gives CDR1 MNHEY, CDR2 SMNVEV (reference sequence). V trimming: 5 bases; J trimming: 3 bases; junction bases outside the gene matches: 13.

The chain combines TRBV5-6 with TRBJ2-5; TRBD2 matches 9 bases. V lost 2 bases, J lost 2 bases, and 13 bases stayed unmatched. CDR3 length: 18 residues. The germline V gene encodes CDR1 SGHDT and CDR2 YYEEEE. CDR3 sequence: CASSFPNWASGAQETQYF. In DNA, the CDR3 is TGTGCCAGCAGCTTCCCCAACTGGGCTAGCGGGGCTCAAGAGACCCAGTACTTC.

V gene TRBV4-3 combines with J gene TRBJ1-4; D may be TRBD1 (5 bases). Germline V gene data show CDR1 as LGHNA and CDR2 as YSLEER. The CDR3 loop spans 17 amino acids. V lost 0 bases, J lost 5 bases, and 16 bases lay in between. In nucleotides, the CDR3 is TGCGCCAGCAGCCAAGATGAAGTGGGACTGAGAAATGAAAAACTGTTTTTT. This translates into CASSQDEVGLRNEKLFF.

The chain couples TRBV2 to TRBJ1-1; no definite D call. V lost 9 bases and J 4 bases, leaving 12 bases between the germline ends. The CDR3 length is 12 residues. The V gene's germline CDR1 is SNHLY and CDR2 FYNNEI. The CDR3 loop is CARGGSGTEAFF. DNA for the CDR3: TGTGCCAGAGGAGGGTCCGGCACTGAAGCTTTCTTT.

The V gene is TRBV9, the J gene TRBJ2-5, with D perhaps matching TRBD2 (6 bases). The germline V gene encodes CDR1 SGDLS and CDR2 YYNGEE. The CDR3 sequence is 15 residues long. Trimming stripped 3 bases from V and 2 bases from J, with 14 bases between. CDR3 in amino acids: CASSAHSGLQETQYF. Written as DNA, the CDR3 is TGTGCCAGCAGCGCCCATAGCGGCCTACAAGAGACCCAGTACTTC.

The chain combines TRBV27 with TRBJ2-7; 12 bases agree with TRBD1. CDR3 size: 14 residues. Trimming took 5 bases from V and 3 from J; bases not matched to a gene: 2. In germline, CDR1 is MNHEY, CDR2 SMNVEV (reference sequence). Here the CDR3 DNA reads TGTGCCAGCAGTGGGACAGGGGGCCTCTACGAGCAGTACTTC. This gives the protein CASSGTGGLYEQYF.

This clone turned up a few times. The V gene is TRBV30, the J gene TRBJ1-2; TRBD1 aligns across 9 bases. The junction had 9 bases not matched to a gene; V was cut back by 3 bases and J by 4 bases. CDR3 length: 15 amino acids. Germline V gene data show CDR1 as GTSNPN and CDR2 as SVGIG (reference sequence). DNA for the CDR3: TGTGCCTGGAGCCCCTGGGACAGGGATACCTATGGCTACACCTTC. Translating it yields CAWSPWDRDTYGYTF.

The chain joins TRBV5-5 to TRBJ1-6; 7 bases are a match to TRBD1. The V and J ends lost 6 bases and 8 bases, in that order; junction bases with no gene match: 11. Germline V gene sequence: CDR1 SGHKS, CDR2 YYEKEE (reference sequence). This CDR3 contains 15 residues. CDR3 sequence: CASNLDRDGDSPLHF. The DNA of the CDR3 is TGTGCCAGCAACCTTGACAGGGATGGGGATTCACCCCTCCACTTT.

In the case of this clone: At one end, the junction sequence differs from germline, possibly due to a read error. The chain joins TRBV7-7 to TRBJ2-1; 10 nucleotides line up with TRBD2. In germline, CDR1 is SSHAT, CDR2 FNYEAQ (reference sequence). CDR3 length: 15 amino acids. CDR3 sequence (DNA): TGTGCTAGCAGCTTAGGGACTAGCGTTTTGGATGAGCAGTTCTTC. Its translation is CASSLGTSVLDEQFF.

The gene calls are TRBV30 and TRBJ1-1; D possibly corresponds to TRBD1 (6 bases). Per the germline V gene, CDR1 is GTSNPN and CDR2 is SVGIG (reference sequence). The CDR3 length is 14 residues. V lost 1 base to trimming and J lost 3 bases, with 12 bases between them. CDR3 in amino acids: CAWSEQGLHTEAFF. CDR3 DNA: TGTGCCTGGAGTGAACAGGGTCTTCACACTGAAGCTTTCTTT.

The chain uses TRBV5-1 and TRBJ2-2; 9 positions match TRBD2. The trim removed 1 base at V and 2 bases at J, leaving 6 bases unmatched. This CDR3 is built from 17 residues. Germline V gives CDR1 SGHRS, CDR2 YFSETQ. In DNA form, the CDR3 reads TGCGCCAGCAGCTTGTTGGGACTAGCATATAACACCGGGGAGCTGTTTTTT. Its translation is CASSLLGLAYNTGELFF.

CDR3 region: CASSLLRVAETQYF. The CDR3, as DNA: TGTGCCAGCAGCTTGCTGAGGGTAGCAGAGACCCAGTACTTC. The chain is built from TRBV7-2 and TRBJ2-5; TRBD2 might be the D (5 bases). Germline CDR1 and CDR2: SGHTA and FQGNSA. Between the trimmed V and J ends, which lost 3 bases and 4 bases, there was a span of 12 bases. The CDR3 runs to 14 residues.

The chain recombines TRBV11-2 with TRBJ2-7; D perhaps matches TRBD1 (6 bases). Trimming removed 7 bases at V and 0 bases at J, with 13 bases between. The germline V gene encodes CDR1 SGHAT and CDR2 FQNNGV. The CDR3 extends over 14 amino acids. The CDR3 region has the DNA TGTGCCAGCACCGGACAGTCCTCCTCCTACGAGCAGTACTTC. Translated, it gives CASTGQSSSYEQYF.

The gene calls are TRBV9 and TRBJ1-3; D is undetermined. Germline values: CDR1 SGDLS, CDR2 YYNGEE. V lost 3 bases and J lost 0, with 16 bases in between. CDR3 length: 17 residues. The CDR3 region has the DNA TGTGCCAGCAGCGCTTCAGGAGCCACTTACTCTGGAAACACCATATATTTT. Translating it yields CASSASGATYSGNTIYF.